This paragraph covers one T cell receptor (beta chain) sequence. In the authors' methods: The assay estimated nucleated cells by amplifying reference gene primers. TCRdb keeps only in-frame clones here, not all; method: immunoSEQ multiplex PCR. For V, J and clone size, that table is used; D and trimming come from the DNA. This sample yields around 200,000 clones, of which about 88% are seen a single time; 1.5% to 2% belongs to the top ten. The CDR3 extends over 15 amino acids. The V end lost 7 bases, the J end lost 4 bases, and 19 bases lay between the germline ends. Per germline, CDR1 MRHNA and CDR2 SNTAGT. The data were taken from a study of blood T cell repertoires in COVID-19. Overall study context: The cDNA or gDNA used as material had been derived from T cells, B-cell-depleted T cells, or PBMCs.

The chain joins TRBV6-4 to TRBJ1-2; perhaps TRBD1 as D (5 bases). The material sequenced was peripheral blood. The sequence was collected from a man aged 40-49 years with active or convalescent COVID-19. CDR3 nucleotides: TGTGCCAGCACCCCTTCCGGGGGAACCCCCTATGGCTACACCTTC. It specifies CASTPSGGTPYGYTF.